This T cell receptor (beta chain) was documented in a study of blood T cell repertoires in COVID-19. Study in general: The United States, Italy and Spain were the sources of the acute and convalescent COVID-19 samples. Sample material is recorded as cDNA or gDNA derived from T cells, B-cell-depleted T cells, or PBMCs.

In the original workflow: Nucleated cell number was recorded as an estimate derived from reference gene primer amplification. The protocol was immunoSEQ multiplex PCR, while the TCRdb copy is restricted to in-frame clones and leaves out a portion. That table gives V, J and clone size, and the DNA gave D and trimming. The sample includes a few hundred thousand clones, around 90% of them seen just once. The count of this clone is one. This CDR3 comprises 14 residues. Germline-derived CDR1 and CDR2 are MNHEY and SVGAGI. V lost 2 bases to trimming and J lost 6 bases, with 11 bases between them. The chain has TRBV6-5 and TRBJ1-5; D is possibly TRBD1 (5 bases). Sequenced sample: peripheral blood. This TCR was recovered from a human donor in a cohort sampled during active COVID-19. CDR3 in DNA: TGTGCCAGCAGTTACGATCATAGGGGTCAGCCCCAGCATTTT. Amino acid sequence: CASSYDHRGQPQHF.